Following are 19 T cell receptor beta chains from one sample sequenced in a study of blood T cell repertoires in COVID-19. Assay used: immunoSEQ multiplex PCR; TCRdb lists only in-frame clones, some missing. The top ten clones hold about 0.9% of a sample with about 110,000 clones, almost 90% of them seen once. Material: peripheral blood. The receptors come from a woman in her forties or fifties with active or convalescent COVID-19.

The CDR3 sequence: CATSDLGTTGSETQYF. As DNA, the CDR3 is TGTGCCACCAGTGATTTGGGTACGACAGGGTCAGAGACCCAGTACTTC. The chain has TRBV24-1 and TRBJ2-5, with 7 bases lining up with TRBD1. Per germline, CDR1 KGHDR and CDR2 SFDVKD. This CDR3 is built from 16 residues. V trimming: 0 bases; J trimming: 4 bases; junction bases outside the gene matches: 7.

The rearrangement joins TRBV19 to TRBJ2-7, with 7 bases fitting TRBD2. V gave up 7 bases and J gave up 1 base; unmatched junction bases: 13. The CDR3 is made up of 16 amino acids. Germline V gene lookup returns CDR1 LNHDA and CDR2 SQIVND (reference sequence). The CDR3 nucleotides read TGTGCCAGTACCCTGGGCAGCGGGAAATCGTCCTACGAGCAGTACTTC. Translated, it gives CASTLGSGKSSYEQYF.

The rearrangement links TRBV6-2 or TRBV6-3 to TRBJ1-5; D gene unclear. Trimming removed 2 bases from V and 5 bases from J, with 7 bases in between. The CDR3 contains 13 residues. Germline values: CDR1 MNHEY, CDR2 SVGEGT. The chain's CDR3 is CASSYPNYQPQHF. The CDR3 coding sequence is TGTGCCAGCAGTTACCCCAATTATCAGCCCCAGCATTTT.

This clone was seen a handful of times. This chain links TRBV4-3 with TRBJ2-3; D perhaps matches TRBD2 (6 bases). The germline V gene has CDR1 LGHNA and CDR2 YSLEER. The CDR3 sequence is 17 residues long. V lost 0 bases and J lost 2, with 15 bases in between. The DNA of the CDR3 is TGCGCCAGCAGCCAAGAGGGGGAAGTAGCGGACACAGATACGCAGTATTTT. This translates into CASSQEGEVADTDTQYF.

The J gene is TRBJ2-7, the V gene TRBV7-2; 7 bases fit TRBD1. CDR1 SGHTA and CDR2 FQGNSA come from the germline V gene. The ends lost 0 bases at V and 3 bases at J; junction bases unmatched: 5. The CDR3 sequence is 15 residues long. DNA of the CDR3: TGTGCCAGCAGCTTAGCTGGACAGGAGTTCTACGAGCAGTACTTC. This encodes CASSLAGQEFYEQYF.

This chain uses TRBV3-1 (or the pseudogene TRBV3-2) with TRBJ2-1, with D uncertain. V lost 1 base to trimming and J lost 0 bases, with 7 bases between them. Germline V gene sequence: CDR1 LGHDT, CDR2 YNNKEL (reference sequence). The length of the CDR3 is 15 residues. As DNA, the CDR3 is TGTGCCAGCAGCCAAGGGAGTAACTCCTACAATGAGCAGTTCTTC. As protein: CASSQGSNSYNEQFF.

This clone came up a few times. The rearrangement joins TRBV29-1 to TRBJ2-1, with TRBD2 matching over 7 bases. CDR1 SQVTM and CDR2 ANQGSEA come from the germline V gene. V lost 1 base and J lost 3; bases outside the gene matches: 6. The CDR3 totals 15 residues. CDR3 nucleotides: TGCAGCGTTGAAGGTGGCGGGACTAACTACAATGAGCAGTTCTTC. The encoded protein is CSVEGGGTNYNEQFF.

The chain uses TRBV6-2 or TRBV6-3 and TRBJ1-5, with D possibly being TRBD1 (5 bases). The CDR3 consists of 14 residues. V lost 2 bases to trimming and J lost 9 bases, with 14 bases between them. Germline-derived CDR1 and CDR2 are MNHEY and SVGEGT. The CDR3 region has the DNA TGTGCCAGCAGTTACGGGGCTGCCTCCGGGCCCCAGCATTTT. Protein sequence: CASSYGAASGPQHF.

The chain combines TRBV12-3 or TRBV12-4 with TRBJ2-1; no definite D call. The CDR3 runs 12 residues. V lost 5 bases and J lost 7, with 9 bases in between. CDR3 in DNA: TGTGCCAGCAGTCCGACTCAGAATGAGCAGTTCTTC. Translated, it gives CASSPTQNEQFF.

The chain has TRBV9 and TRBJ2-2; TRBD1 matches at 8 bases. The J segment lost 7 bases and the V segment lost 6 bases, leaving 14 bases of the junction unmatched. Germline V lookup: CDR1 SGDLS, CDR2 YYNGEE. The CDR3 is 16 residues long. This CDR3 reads CASNLPSTGVDGELFF. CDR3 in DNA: TGTGCCAGCAACCTCCCATCGACAGGGGTGGACGGGGAGCTGTTTTTT.

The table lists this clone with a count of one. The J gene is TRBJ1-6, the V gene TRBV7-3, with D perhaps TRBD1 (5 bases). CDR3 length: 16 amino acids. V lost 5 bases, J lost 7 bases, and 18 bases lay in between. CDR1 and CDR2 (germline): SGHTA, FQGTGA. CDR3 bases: TGTGCCAGCAGCCTCGACAGAACTAAATCAAATTCACCCCTCCACTTT. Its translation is CASSLDRTKSNSPLHF. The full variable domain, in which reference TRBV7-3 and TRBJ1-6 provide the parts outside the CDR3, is GAGVSQTPSNKVTEKGKYVELRCDPISGHTALYWYRQSLGQGPEFLIYFQGTGAADDSGLPNDRFFAVRPEGSVSTLKIQRTERGDSAVYLCASSLDRTKSNSPLHFGNGTRLTVT.

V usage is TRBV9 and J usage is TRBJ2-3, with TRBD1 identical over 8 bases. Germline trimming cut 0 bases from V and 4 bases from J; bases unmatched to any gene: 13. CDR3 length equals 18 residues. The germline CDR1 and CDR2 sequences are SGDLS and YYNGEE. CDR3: CASSVERAGGLFPDTQYF. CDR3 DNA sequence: TGTGCCAGCAGCGTAGAGAGGGCAGGGGGCTTGTTTCCAGATACGCAGTATTTT.

The CDR3 region has the DNA TGTGCCAGTAGTTCTAGCGGGAGGAATTCACTCTACGAGCAGTACTTC. This encodes CASSSSGRNSLYEQYF. This rearrangement joins TRBV19 to TRBJ2-7; 11 bases are shared with TRBD2. CDR3 length equals 16 residues. Per the germline V gene, CDR1 is LNHDA and CDR2 is SQIVND (reference sequence). Unmatched junction bases numbered 9, after V lost 5 bases and J lost 3 bases.

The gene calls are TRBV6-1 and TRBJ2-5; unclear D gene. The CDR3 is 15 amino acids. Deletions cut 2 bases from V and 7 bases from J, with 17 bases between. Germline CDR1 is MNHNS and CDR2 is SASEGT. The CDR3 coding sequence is TGTGCCAGCAGTGAAACCCCTAGGCCCGAATGGACCCAGTACTTC. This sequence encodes CASSETPRPEWTQYF.

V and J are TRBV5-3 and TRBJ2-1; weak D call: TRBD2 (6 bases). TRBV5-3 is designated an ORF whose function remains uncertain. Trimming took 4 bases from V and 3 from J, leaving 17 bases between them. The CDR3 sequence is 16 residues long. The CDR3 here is CARSPGVARYYNEQFF. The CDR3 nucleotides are TGTGCCAGAAGCCCGGGGGTAGCAAGGTACTACAATGAGCAGTTCTTC.

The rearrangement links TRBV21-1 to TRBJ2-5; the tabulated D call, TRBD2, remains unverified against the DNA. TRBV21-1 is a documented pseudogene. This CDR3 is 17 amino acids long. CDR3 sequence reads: CASGKNGTSGSRETQYF. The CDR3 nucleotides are TGTGCCAGCGGCAAGAACGGGACTAGCGGGAGTCGGGAGACCCAGTACTTC.

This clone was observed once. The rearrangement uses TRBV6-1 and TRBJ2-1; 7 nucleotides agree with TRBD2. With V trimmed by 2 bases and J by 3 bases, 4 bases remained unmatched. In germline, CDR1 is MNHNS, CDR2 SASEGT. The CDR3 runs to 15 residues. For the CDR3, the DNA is TGTGCCAGCAGTGAACGCAGCGGGAACTACAATGAGCAGTTCTTC. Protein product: CASSERSGNYNEQFF.

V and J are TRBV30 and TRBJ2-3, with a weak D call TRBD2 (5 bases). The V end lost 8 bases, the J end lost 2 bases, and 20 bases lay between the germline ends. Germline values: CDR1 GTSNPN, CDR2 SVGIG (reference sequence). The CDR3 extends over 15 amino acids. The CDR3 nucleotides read TGTGCCCTGGCCCTGCCTAGCAGATTCACAGATACGCAGTATTTT. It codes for CALALPSRFTDTQYF.

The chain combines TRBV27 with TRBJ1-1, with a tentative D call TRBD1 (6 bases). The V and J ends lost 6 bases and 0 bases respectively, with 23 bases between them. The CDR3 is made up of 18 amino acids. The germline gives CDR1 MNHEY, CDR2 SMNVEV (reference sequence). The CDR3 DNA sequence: TGTGCCAGCAGGGGGGCCCATATGGCCCGCCGTTTGAACACTGAAGCTTTCTTT. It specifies CASRGAHMARRLNTEAFF.